A selection of T cell receptor beta chains follows, all from one sample in a study of blood T cell repertoires in COVID-19. Repertoires were generated with immunoSEQ multiplex PCR, while TCRdb's copy carries only in-frame clones and drops some. The repertoire holds some 300,000 clones, with approximately 91% as singletons. Sequenced input: PBMCs or T cells enriched from blood (not recorded which). Receptor source: a woman in her twenties or thirties who had recovered from COVID-19. The CDR3 runs from the conserved cysteine through the conserved F or W. A D gene is named only where the DNA matches it firmly. Clone size appears in some rows only: once, few, many, or a class for an expanded clone.

v_call: TRBV30
clone_size: once
j_call: TRBJ1-1
d_call: NA
cdr3_nt: TGTGCCTGGAGTGTGGCAGTGAACACTGAAGCTTTCTTT
cdr3_aa: CAWSVAVNTEAFF

v_call: TRBV7-2
clone_size: NA
j_call: TRBJ1-5
d_call: NA
cdr3_nt: TGTGCCAGCAGCTTAGTCCCAGGGGATCAGCCCCAGCATTTT
cdr3_aa: CASSLVPGDQPQHF

v_call: TRBV19
clone_size: NA
j_call: TRBJ2-7
d_call: TRBD1
cdr3_nt: TGTGCCCGACAGGGGGCCCAAGCTGGACATGACTACGAGCAGTACTTC
cdr3_aa: CARQGAQAGHDYEQYF

v_call: TRBV27
clone_size: NA
j_call: TRBJ1-6
d_call: TRBD1
cdr3_nt: TGTGCCAGCAGTTTCAACAGGGGGAATTCACCCCTCCACTTT
cdr3_aa: CASSFNRGNSPLHF

v_call: TRBV5-1
clone_size: NA
j_call: TRBJ2-1
d_call: TRBD2
cdr3_nt: TGCGCCAGCAGCGTGGGCCTTAGCGGGGGGGCCTACAATGAGCAGTTCTTC
cdr3_aa: CASSVGLSGGAYNEQFF

v_call: TRBV19
clone_size: NA
j_call: TRBJ1-2
d_call: NA
cdr3_nt: TGTGCCAGTAGTATACTGGGGCCCACCTATGGCTACACCTTC
cdr3_aa: CASSILGPTYGYTF

v_call: TRBV11-3
clone_size: few
j_call: TRBJ1-6
d_call: NA
cdr3_nt: TGTGCCAGCAGCTCCATCACCGGGACAATCATCCACTTT
cdr3_aa: CASSSITGTIIHF

v_call: TRBV3-1/TRBV3-2
clone_size: NA
j_call: TRBJ2-2
d_call: NA
cdr3_nt: TGTGCCAGCAGCCAATTACCGAGTGGAGACACCGGGGAGCTGTTTTTT
cdr3_aa: CASSQLPSGDTGELFF

v_call: TRBV18
clone_size: NA
j_call: TRBJ1-6
d_call: TRBD1
cdr3_nt: TGTGCCAGCTCACCGGGACAGGGTTCACCCCTCCACTTT
cdr3_aa: CASSPGQGSPLHF

v_call: TRBV27
clone_size: NA
j_call: TRBJ2-1
d_call: TRBD2
cdr3_nt: TGTGCCAGCAGCTTCAGAATAGCGGGGGGCCGCTCCTACAATGAGCAGTTCTTC
cdr3_aa: CASSFRIAGGRSYNEQFF

v_call: TRBV7-9
clone_size: few
j_call: TRBJ2-7
d_call: NA
cdr3_nt: TGTGCCAGCAGCTTAACGAGAACCCCCTGGACAGCTGACGAGCAGTACTTC
cdr3_aa: CASSLTRTPWTADEQYF

v_call: TRBV18
clone_size: NA
j_call: TRBJ1-2
d_call: NA
cdr3_nt: TGTGCCAGCTCACTGACGAACGACCAGGGGTCCCTCTATGGCTACACCTTC
cdr3_aa: CASSLTNDQGSLYGYTF

v_call: TRBV5-6
clone_size: NA
j_call: TRBJ2-3
d_call: NA
cdr3_nt: TGTGCCAGCAGTTCTATTAGCACAGATACGCAGTATTTT
cdr3_aa: CASSSISTDTQYF

v_call: TRBV7-9
clone_size: NA
j_call: TRBJ1-1
d_call: NA
cdr3_nt: TGTGCCAGCAGCTTATCGGGTGAAGCTTTCTTT
cdr3_aa: CASSLSGEAFF

v_call: TRBV2
clone_size: NA
j_call: TRBJ2-1
d_call: NA
cdr3_nt: TGTGCCAGCACCCAATCCTACTCCTACAATGAGCAGTTCTTC
cdr3_aa: CASTQSYSYNEQFF

v_call: TRBV9
clone_size: NA
j_call: TRBJ1-2
d_call: NA
cdr3_nt: TGTGCCAGCAGCATCAGACAGAACTATGGCTACACCTTC
cdr3_aa: CASSIRQNYGYTF

v_call: TRBV19
clone_size: NA
j_call: TRBJ2-1
d_call: NA
cdr3_nt: TGTGCCAGTAGTATTACACAGGGACCGTACAATGAGCAGTTCTTC
cdr3_aa: CASSITQGPYNEQFF

v_call: TRBV4-1
clone_size: NA
j_call: TRBJ2-5
d_call: NA
cdr3_nt: TGCGCCAGCAGCCAAGAGTCACCGCCCCGGGAGACCCAGTACTTC
cdr3_aa: CASSQESPPRETQYF

v_call: TRBV29-1
clone_size: NA
j_call: TRBJ1-1
d_call: NA
cdr3_nt: TGCAGCGCCCAGGTCACTGAAGCTTTCTTT
cdr3_aa: CSAQVTEAFF

v_call: TRBV19
clone_size: NA
j_call: TRBJ1-5
d_call: NA
cdr3_nt: TGTGCCAGTACCCCAGGGAGGAGGTGGTTTTTT
cdr3_aa: CASTPGRRWFF

v_call: TRBV9
clone_size: NA
j_call: TRBJ2-5
d_call: TRBD2
cdr3_nt: TGTGCCAGCAGCGGAGAGGTCCGGACTAGCGGGGGCCTTCGGGAGACCCAGTACTTC
cdr3_aa: CASSGEVRTSGGLRETQYF

v_call: TRBV19
clone_size: few
j_call: TRBJ2-3
d_call: TRBD2
cdr3_nt: TGTGCCAGTAGTATAAGACTAGCGGGAGGAAAGCCCACAGATACGCAGTATTTT
cdr3_aa: CASSIRLAGGKPTDTQYF

v_call: TRBV7-9
clone_size: once
j_call: TRBJ1-6
d_call: NA
cdr3_nt: TGTGCCAGCGGGAAGGGACTACATTCACCCCTCCACTTT
cdr3_aa: CASGKGLHSPLHF

v_call: TRBV5-5
clone_size: few
j_call: TRBJ1-6
d_call: NA
cdr3_nt: TGTGCCAGCGGAATTGGGAGCTCCTATAATTCACCCCTCCACTTT
cdr3_aa: CASGIGSSYNSPLHF

v_call: TRBV28
clone_size: NA
j_call: TRBJ1-4
d_call: TRBD1
cdr3_nt: TGTGCCAGCAGTCAGACAGGGGGAAATGAAAAACTGTTTTTT
cdr3_aa: CASSQTGGNEKLFF

v_call: TRBV10-3
clone_size: NA
j_call: TRBJ2-5
d_call: NA
cdr3_nt: TGTGCCATCAGTGGTGGGGCGGTGGAGACCCAGTACTTC
cdr3_aa: CAISGGAVETQYF

v_call: TRBV5-8
clone_size: NA
j_call: TRBJ2-7
d_call: TRBD1
cdr3_nt: TGTGCCAGCAGCTTGCGGGACAGGGGCAACGAGCAGTACTTC
cdr3_aa: CASSLRDRGNEQYF

v_call: TRBV5-6
clone_size: NA
j_call: TRBJ1-1
d_call: NA
cdr3_nt: TGTGCCAGCAGCTTGGCTAGCACTGAAGCTTTCTTT
cdr3_aa: CASSLASTEAFF

v_call: TRBV6-5
clone_size: NA
j_call: TRBJ2-7
d_call: NA
cdr3_nt: TGTGCCAGCAGTTACACCACAGTTACACATGGCGAGCAGTACTTC
cdr3_aa: CASSYTTVTHGEQYF